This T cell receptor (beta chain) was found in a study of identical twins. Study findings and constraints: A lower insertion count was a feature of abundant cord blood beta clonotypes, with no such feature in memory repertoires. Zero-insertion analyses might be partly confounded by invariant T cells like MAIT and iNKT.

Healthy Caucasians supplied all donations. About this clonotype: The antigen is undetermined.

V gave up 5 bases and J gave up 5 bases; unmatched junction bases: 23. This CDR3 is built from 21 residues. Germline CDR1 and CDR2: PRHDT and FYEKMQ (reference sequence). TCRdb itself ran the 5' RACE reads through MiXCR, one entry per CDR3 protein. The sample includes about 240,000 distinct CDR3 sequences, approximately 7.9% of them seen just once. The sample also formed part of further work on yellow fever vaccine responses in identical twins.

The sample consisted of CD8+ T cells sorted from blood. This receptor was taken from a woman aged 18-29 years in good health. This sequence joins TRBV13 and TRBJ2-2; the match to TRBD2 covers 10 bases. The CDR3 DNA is TGTGCCAGCAGCACACTTACGGTGGATGAAGCGGGGGGGCCTCGGACCGGGGAGCTGTTTTTT. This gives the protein CASSTLTVDEAGGPRTGELFF.